Shown below are 13 T cell receptor beta chains from a single sample sequenced in a study of Ad26.COV2.S vaccination and SARS-CoV-2 variants. The repertoire was sequenced with immunoSEQ multiplex PCR; TCRdb's copy has only in-frame clones and lacks some. The sample consists of 350,000 to 600,000 clones, 70% to 90% of them appearing once. Treatment described: over 15 received Ad26.COV2.S at low or high dose, single or two shots; about five received placebo; per-sample allocation not given. Samples came from day 63 after the first vaccine or placebo injection. This material consisted of peripheral blood, taken in a trial of Ad26.COV2.S vaccine versus placebo. Every receptor here comes from a person aged 18-60 years who received the Ad26.COV2.S COVID-19 vaccine or a placebo.

This rearrangement joins TRBV25-1 to TRBJ1-2, with TRBD1 matching over 7 bases. V lost 4 bases, J lost 4 bases, and 6 bases stayed unmatched. This CDR3 is built from 14 residues. The germline V gene has CDR1 MGHDK and CDR2 SYGVNS. DNA of the CDR3: TGTGCCAGCAGTGCGCCGGGACAGATCTATGGCTACACCTTC. Translating gives CASSAPGQIYGYTF.

This sequence joins TRBV9 and TRBJ2-3, with TRBD2 identical over 8 bases. The germline gives CDR1 SGDLS, CDR2 YYNGEE. V gave up 6 bases and J gave up 2 bases; unmatched junction bases: 11. CDR3 size: 16 residues. CDR3 in amino acids: CASTNSLAAPTDTQYF. In DNA form, the CDR3 reads TGTGCCAGCACCAATTCACTAGCGGCCCCCACAGATACGCAGTATTTT.

The chain employs TRBV6-5 and TRBJ2-7; 10 bases match TRBD1. CDR1 MNHEY and CDR2 SVGAGI come from the germline V gene. The J segment lost 8 bases and the V segment lost 4 bases, leaving 11 bases of the junction unmatched. The CDR3 covers 15 residues. The CDR3: CASSFLTGGDLKQYF. The CDR3 bases are TGTGCCAGCAGTTTTTTGACAGGGGGCGATTTAAAGCAGTACTTC.

The rearrangement uses TRBV9 and TRBJ2-3; D call uncertain. Deletions cut 0 bases from V and 2 bases from J, with 13 bases between. This CDR3 contains 16 residues. Germline CDR1 is SGDLS and CDR2 is YYNGEE. CDR3 bases: TGTGCCAGCAGCGTAGGTTTAGCACAGAACACAGATACGCAGTATTTT. Its translation is CASSVGLAQNTDTQYF. The full variable domain, completed using reference TRBV9 and TRBJ2-3, is DSGVTQTPKHLITATGQRVTLRCSPRSGDLSVYWYQQSLDQGLQFLIQYYNGEERAKGNILERFSAQQFPDLHSELNLSSLELGDSALYFCASSVGLAQNTDTQYFGPGTRLTVL.

This clone appeared a single time. The chain couples TRBV2 to TRBJ1-2; no clear D. The CDR3 contains 15 residues. Germline lookup yields CDR1 SNHLY and CDR2 FYNNEI. V was cut by 1 base and J by 1 base, with 10 bases left in between. CDR3 in amino acids: CASSEEEAVNYGYTF. CDR3 DNA sequence: TGTGCCAGCAGTGAAGAGGAGGCAGTTAACTATGGCTACACCTTC.

The J gene is TRBJ1-6, the V gene TRBV14, with D possibly being TRBD1 (5 bases). The length of the CDR3 is 15 residues. CDR1 and CDR2 (germline): SGHDN, FVKESK. The V gene lost 3 bases and the J gene lost 5 bases, with 11 bases spanning the gap. The CDR3: CASSHGHGDNSPLHF. For the CDR3, the DNA is TGTGCCAGCAGCCACGGACACGGAGATAATTCACCCCTCCACTTT.

The chain has TRBV29-1 and TRBJ1-2; no clear D. Germline loops: CDR1 SQVTM, CDR2 ANQGSEA. Trimming shortened V by 0 bases and J by 8 bases, and 13 bases separated the two germline ends. The CDR3 has 13 amino acids. CDR3 in DNA: TGCAGCGTTGAAGATGTTGGGTCGGGAGGCTACACCTTC. This encodes CSVEDVGSGGYTF. The variable domain in full, completed from reference TRBV29-1 and TRBJ1-2, reads SAVISQKPSRDICQRGTSLTIQCQVDSQVTMMFWYRQQPGQSLTLIATANQGSEATYESGFVIDKFPISRPNLTFSTLTVSNMSPEDSSIYLCSVEDVGSGGYTFGSGTRLTVV.

The gene calls are TRBV30 and TRBJ1-1; TRBD1 might be the D (5 bases). CDR3 length: 13 residues. Germline CDR1 and CDR2: GTSNPN and SVGIG (reference sequence). V dropped 3 bases and J dropped 1 base, with 9 bases sitting between them. In DNA form, the CDR3 reads TGTGCCTGGAGCCTGACAGAGAACACTGAAGCTTTCTTT. Residues: CAWSLTENTEAFF.

The V gene is TRBV30, the J gene TRBJ2-1; TRBD2 matches 8 bases. The length of the CDR3 is 15 residues. Germline CDR1 reads GTSNPN; CDR2 reads SVGIG (reference sequence). The V and J ends lost 2 bases and 1 base, in that order; junction bases with no gene match: 4. In nucleotides, the CDR3 is TGTGCCTGGAGTCCAGCGGGGGTATCCTACAATGAGCAGTTCTTC. Its translation is CAWSPAGVSYNEQFF.

The chain carries TRBV2 and TRBJ2-7; tentatively, D is TRBD1 (6 bases). Trimming removed 8 bases from V and 6 bases from J, with 14 bases in between. Germline V CDR1 and CDR2: SNHLY, FYNNEI. The CDR3 length is 12 residues. CDR3 in amino acids: CASGRTGREQYF. For the CDR3, the DNA is TGTGCCAGCGGTCGTACAGGGCGCGAGCAGTACTTC. The full variable domain, completed using reference TRBV2 and TRBJ2-7, is EPEVTQTPSHQVTQMGQEVILRCVPISNHLYFYWYRQILGQKVEFLVSFYNNEISEKSEIFDDQFSVERPDGSNFTLKIRSTKLEDSAMYFCASGRTGREQYFGPGTRLTVT.

The rearrangement links TRBV19 to TRBJ1-2, with TRBD1 matching over 9 bases. V trimming: 2 bases; J trimming: 4 bases; junction bases outside the gene matches: 5. The CDR3 spans 15 residues. Germline CDR1 is LNHDA and CDR2 is SQIVND (reference sequence). The CDR3 here is CASSISGTGLYGYTF. For the CDR3, the DNA is TGTGCCAGTAGTATAAGCGGGACAGGGCTCTATGGCTACACCTTC.

This clone was seen a few times. The CDR3 spells CASSFPGELFF. The CDR3 nucleotides are TGTGCCAGCAGTTTCCCCGGGGAGCTGTTTTTT. V usage is TRBV28 and J usage is TRBJ2-2; D uncertain. Germline CDR1 is MDHEN and CDR2 is SYDVKM. V gave up 3 bases and J gave up 6 bases, with 2 bases separating them. CDR3 length equals 11 residues.

The rearrangement uses TRBV30 and TRBJ2-3, with D maybe TRBD2 (5 bases). With 1 base removed from V and 3 bases from J, the gap between germline ends came to 14 bases. This CDR3 spans 15 amino acids. Germline CDR1 is GTSNPN and CDR2 is SVGIG (reference sequence). In DNA form, the CDR3 reads TGTGCCTGGAGTGCCCCGGACTCTTCTACAGATACGCAGTATTTT. This sequence encodes CAWSAPDSSTDTQYF.